A selection of T cell receptor beta chains follows, all from one sample in a study of T cells after yellow fever vaccination. One entry per CDR3 protein results from TCRdb running MiXCR on the 5' RACE reads. Among around 200,000 distinct CDR3 sequences, approximately 10% were seen once, and the ten largest hold approximately 34%. Specimen: CD8+ T cells sorted from PBMCs, collected 15 days after the yellow fever booster vaccination. The receptors were sampled from a young man who received the YFV17D yellow fever vaccine. The CDR3 runs from the conserved cysteine through the conserved F or W. Fields, in order: J gene, D gene, clone size, V gene, CDR3 DNA, CDR3 protein. The D gene is left open where the match is weak. Expanded clones get a size class; other rows say once, few or many, or leave the size out.

j_call: TRBJ2-3
d_call: TRBD1
clone_size: few
v_call: TRBV20-1
cdr3_nt: TGCAGTGCTAGAGAGCAGGGGACAGGGGAAGATACGCAGTATTTT
cdr3_aa: CSAREQGTGEDTQYF

j_call: TRBJ1-3
d_call: -
clone_size: few
v_call: TRBV7-9
cdr3_nt: TGTGCCAGCAGCTCCCGGCTGGGTATGCCCCCGGGCGGAAACACCATATATTTT
cdr3_aa: CASSSRLGMPPGGNTIYF

j_call: TRBJ2-5
d_call: TRBD1
clone_size: few
v_call: TRBV15
cdr3_nt: TGTGCCACCAGCAGAGGGACAGGGGAAGAGACCCAGTACTTC
cdr3_aa: CATSRGTGEETQYF

j_call: TRBJ2-6
d_call: TRBD1
clone_size: -
v_call: TRBV4-3
cdr3_nt: TGCGCCAGCAGCCAAGAGCCCACAGGGGTTGTGGCTTACGTCCTGACTTTC
cdr3_aa: CASSQEPTGVVAYVLTF

j_call: TRBJ2-5
d_call: TRBD2
clone_size: -
v_call: TRBV2
cdr3_nt: TGTGCCAGCAGTGAACTAGCGGGGGGTGAGACCCAGTACTTC
cdr3_aa: CASSELAGGETQYF

j_call: TRBJ1-4
d_call: -
clone_size: many
v_call: TRBV4-2
cdr3_nt: TGTGCCAGCAGCCAAGAGCTAGGGGCGAGTGAAAAACTGTTTTTT
cdr3_aa: CASSQELGASEKLFF

j_call: TRBJ1-5
d_call: -
clone_size: once
v_call: TRBV7-6
cdr3_nt: TGTGCCAGCTGCTGGAATAGCAATCAGCCCCAGCATTTT
cdr3_aa: CASCWNSNQPQHF

j_call: TRBJ2-3
d_call: -
clone_size: -
v_call: TRBV7-3
cdr3_nt: TGTGCCAGCAGCCCTGTGGCAGGGTACACAGATACGCAGTATTTT
cdr3_aa: CASSPVAGYTDTQYF

j_call: TRBJ2-3
d_call: -
clone_size: -
v_call: TRBV24-1
cdr3_nt: TGTGCCACCAGTGATTTGGACAGCACAGATACGCAGTATTTT
cdr3_aa: CATSDLDSTDTQYF

j_call: TRBJ2-3
d_call: TRBD1
clone_size: few
v_call: TRBV10-3
cdr3_nt: TGTGCCGGACAGGAAACTAGCACAGATACGCAGTATTTT
cdr3_aa: CAGQETSTDTQYF

j_call: TRBJ2-1
d_call: -
clone_size: many
v_call: TRBV11-2
cdr3_nt: TGTGCCAGCAGCCAATACAATGAGCAGTTCTTC
cdr3_aa: CASSQYNEQFF

j_call: TRBJ2-3
d_call: -
clone_size: -
v_call: TRBV7-2
cdr3_nt: TGTGCCAGCAGCTTAGGCATAACACCAAGCACAGATACGCAGTATTTT
cdr3_aa: CASSLGITPSTDTQYF

j_call: TRBJ1-2
d_call: -
clone_size: -
v_call: TRBV29-1
cdr3_nt: TGCAGCGTTGAATATTGGGGCAGTAACTATGGCTACACCTTC
cdr3_aa: CSVEYWGSNYGYTF

j_call: TRBJ2-1
d_call: -
clone_size: few
v_call: TRBV19
cdr3_nt: TGTGCCAGTAGATCGCTACAGGGTTTAGATGAGCAGTTCTTC
cdr3_aa: CASRSLQGLDEQFF

j_call: TRBJ2-3
d_call: TRBD2
clone_size: -
v_call: TRBV12-5
cdr3_nt: TGTGCTAGTGGCCTAGCGGGCACAGATACGCAGTATTTT
cdr3_aa: CASGLAGTDTQYF

j_call: TRBJ2-5
d_call: -
clone_size: -
v_call: TRBV5-6
cdr3_nt: TGTGCCAGCAGCTCAGGACCGCATCGGGACTTC
cdr3_aa: CASSSGPHRDF

j_call: TRBJ2-1
d_call: TRBD2
clone_size: -
v_call: TRBV29-1
cdr3_nt: TGCAGCGTTGCATCGGTAGCGGGGGGGCCGGGTGAGCAGTTCTTC
cdr3_aa: CSVASVAGGPGEQFF

j_call: TRBJ2-2
d_call: TRBD1
clone_size: few
v_call: TRBV4-3
cdr3_nt: TGCGCCAGCAGCGGGTGGGACAGGGATCGGACCGGGGAGCTGTTTTTT
cdr3_aa: CASSGWDRDRTGELFF

j_call: TRBJ1-1
d_call: -
clone_size: -
v_call: TRBV6-8
cdr3_nt: TGTGCCAGCAGGCGCCGGGAGACTTTCTTT
cdr3_aa: CASRRRETFF

j_call: TRBJ2-1
d_call: -
clone_size: -
v_call: TRBV3-1
cdr3_nt: TGTGCCAGCAGCCTAATTCACGCGGTGGGAGAGCAGTTCTTC
cdr3_aa: CASSLIHAVGEQFF

j_call: TRBJ2-5
d_call: TRBD1
clone_size: -
v_call: TRBV25-1
cdr3_nt: TGTGCCAGCAGGAGGGACAGGCCACCCCAAGAGACCCAGTACTTC
cdr3_aa: CASRRDRPPQETQYF

j_call: TRBJ2-3
d_call: TRBD2
clone_size: many
v_call: TRBV7-9
cdr3_nt: TGTGCCAGCACCTTGGCTCTAGCGGGGGGAGATACGCAGTATTTT
cdr3_aa: CASTLALAGGDTQYF

j_call: TRBJ1-1
d_call: -
clone_size: few
v_call: TRBV5-4
cdr3_nt: TGTGCCAGCAGCTTTCCATTCACTGAAGCTTTCTTT
cdr3_aa: CASSFPFTEAFF

j_call: TRBJ2-4
d_call: TRBD1
clone_size: few
v_call: TRBV7-8
cdr3_nt: TGTGCCAGCAGCTTCCGGGACAGACCTAGGAACATTCAGTACTTC
cdr3_aa: CASSFRDRPRNIQYF

j_call: TRBJ1-6
d_call: -
clone_size: few
v_call: TRBV7-9
cdr3_nt: TGTGCCAGCAGCACGGATAATTCACCCCTCCACTTT
cdr3_aa: CASSTDNSPLHF

j_call: TRBJ2-3
d_call: TRBD2
clone_size: many
v_call: TRBV12-3/TRBV12-4
cdr3_nt: TGTGCCAGCAGTTTATTAGCGGGGTACACAGATACGCAGTATTTT
cdr3_aa: CASSLLAGYTDTQYF

j_call: TRBJ2-5
d_call: -
clone_size: many
v_call: TRBV21-1
cdr3_nt: TGTGCCAGCAGCAAAGGTTTGGGCCCGGTTGCGGGTACCAACGGCCAAGAGACCCAGTACTTC
cdr3_aa: CASSKGLGPVAGTNGQETQYF

j_call: TRBJ2-1
d_call: -
clone_size: -
v_call: TRBV29-1
cdr3_nt: TGCAGCGTTGGGCCAGGACCCTACAATGAGCAGTTCTTC
cdr3_aa: CSVGPGPYNEQFF

j_call: TRBJ1-2
d_call: -
clone_size: -
v_call: TRBV12-3/TRBV12-4
cdr3_nt: TGTGCCAGCAGTCCCCCCCACAGGGCAAACTATGGCTACACCTTC
cdr3_aa: CASSPPHRANYGYTF

j_call: TRBJ2-3
d_call: TRBD2
clone_size: -
v_call: TRBV12-3/TRBV12-4
cdr3_nt: TGTGCCAGTGGGAGGGTTGGCGCAGATACGCAGTATTTT
cdr3_aa: CASGRVGADTQYF

j_call: TRBJ2-1
d_call: -
clone_size: medium-sized
v_call: TRBV6-2/TRBV6-3
cdr3_nt: TGTGCCAGCAGTACGGGCCGAGGGAATGAGCAGTTCTTC
cdr3_aa: CASSTGRGNEQFF

j_call: TRBJ2-1
d_call: TRBD2
clone_size: -
v_call: TRBV7-2
cdr3_nt: TGTGCCAGCAGCTTTAGCGGGGGGGACTACAATGAGCAGTTCTTC
cdr3_aa: CASSFSGGDYNEQFF

j_call: TRBJ2-7
d_call: TRBD2
clone_size: few
v_call: TRBV5-1
cdr3_nt: TGCGCCAGCAGCTTGCTCGCTGGCGGGGGGAACGAGCAGTACTTC
cdr3_aa: CASSLLAGGGNEQYF

j_call: TRBJ2-1
d_call: -
clone_size: -
v_call: TRBV20-1
cdr3_nt: TGCAGTGCTAGGTCACAGGAAGTGCGAAATGAGCAGTTCTTC
cdr3_aa: CSARSQEVRNEQFF

j_call: TRBJ1-3
d_call: -
clone_size: few
v_call: TRBV27
cdr3_nt: TGTGCCAGCAGGTTCATGGGGGGGCCTGGAAACACCATATATTTT
cdr3_aa: CASRFMGGPGNTIYF

j_call: TRBJ2-3
d_call: TRBD1
clone_size: -
v_call: TRBV10-3
cdr3_nt: TGTGCCATCAGTGAGCACAGAACAGGGGAAGATACGCAGTATTTT
cdr3_aa: CAISEHRTGEDTQYF

j_call: TRBJ2-5
d_call: -
clone_size: -
v_call: TRBV12-3/TRBV12-4
cdr3_nt: TGTGCCAGCAGGGGACGGGCACAAGAGACCCAGTACTTC
cdr3_aa: CASRGRAQETQYF

j_call: TRBJ2-5
d_call: TRBD1
clone_size: -
v_call: TRBV24-1
cdr3_nt: TGTGCCACCAGTGATTTGGAGACAGGGCTGGAGACCCAGTACTTC
cdr3_aa: CATSDLETGLETQYF

j_call: TRBJ2-7
d_call: -
clone_size: -
v_call: TRBV2
cdr3_nt: TGTGCCAGCATGGAAGCGACAGGCTCCTACGAGCAGTACTTC
cdr3_aa: CASMEATGSYEQYF

j_call: TRBJ2-1
d_call: -
clone_size: -
v_call: TRBV27
cdr3_nt: TGTGCCAGCAGCCCCGGGTCGCAAAGCTCCTACAATGAGCAGTTCTTC
cdr3_aa: CASSPGSQSSYNEQFF

j_call: TRBJ1-2
d_call: TRBD1
clone_size: -
v_call: TRBV6-5
cdr3_nt: TGTGCCAGCAGTTACTTCGGACAGGGATCGGCTGGCTACACCTTC
cdr3_aa: CASSYFGQGSAGYTF

j_call: TRBJ1-1
d_call: -
clone_size: few
v_call: TRBV4-1
cdr3_nt: TGCGCCAGCAGCCGGGGTCCGGGGCCCACTGAAGCTTTCTTT
cdr3_aa: CASSRGPGPTEAFF

j_call: TRBJ2-3
d_call: -
clone_size: many
v_call: TRBV7-3
cdr3_nt: TGTGCCAGCAGCTTGGACCCAACAGATACGCAGTATTTT
cdr3_aa: CASSLDPTDTQYF

j_call: TRBJ2-7
d_call: TRBD2
clone_size: -
v_call: TRBV6-1
cdr3_nt: TGTGCCAGCACCGAAGGAGGCGGCGGGGGCTACGAGCAGTACTTC
cdr3_aa: CASTEGGGGGYEQYF

j_call: TRBJ1-5
d_call: -
clone_size: few
v_call: TRBV6-5
cdr3_nt: TGTGCCAGCAGTTCCTCGGGGGACCATCAGCCCCAGCATTTT
cdr3_aa: CASSSSGDHQPQHF

j_call: TRBJ2-1
d_call: -
clone_size: few
v_call: TRBV3-1
cdr3_nt: TGTGCCAGCAGCCAAGATGGTATTCGCGTCAATGAGCAGTTCTTC
cdr3_aa: CASSQDGIRVNEQFF

j_call: TRBJ1-1
d_call: TRBD1
clone_size: many
v_call: TRBV3-1
cdr3_nt: TGTGCCAGCAGCCCCTGGACAGGTTTGAGAGGGGTCACTGAAGCTTTCTTT
cdr3_aa: CASSPWTGLRGVTEAFF

j_call: TRBJ2-7
d_call: -
clone_size: few
v_call: TRBV13
cdr3_nt: TGTGCCAGCGGGGGGGGGCCGGGTAACCCGTACGAGCAGTACTTC
cdr3_aa: CASGGGPGNPYEQYF

j_call: TRBJ2-1
d_call: -
clone_size: -
v_call: TRBV12-5
cdr3_nt: TGTGCTAGTGGCTTCGCTGAGGGGCTAAGCCTCAGGAGTGAGCAGTTCTTC
cdr3_aa: CASGFAEGLSLRSEQFF

j_call: TRBJ2-2
d_call: TRBD1
clone_size: -
v_call: TRBV6-5
cdr3_nt: TGTGCCAGCAGCCCAGGACAGGGTGGCGGGGAGCTGTTTTTT
cdr3_aa: CASSPGQGGGELFF

j_call: TRBJ2-3
d_call: TRBD2
clone_size: many
v_call: TRBV4-3
cdr3_nt: TGCGCCAGCAGCCAGGAACTAGCGGGAGGCACAGATACGCAGTATTTT
cdr3_aa: CASSQELAGGTDTQYF

j_call: TRBJ2-7
d_call: -
clone_size: few
v_call: TRBV14
cdr3_nt: TGTGCCAGCAGCCCATCGATTAGACAAGAGCAGTACTTC
cdr3_aa: CASSPSIRQEQYF

j_call: TRBJ2-3
d_call: TRBD2
clone_size: many
v_call: TRBV19
cdr3_nt: TGTGCCAGTAGTTTCCTCGGCGGGGGTGCAGATACGCAGTATTTT
cdr3_aa: CASSFLGGGADTQYF

j_call: TRBJ1-1
d_call: -
clone_size: few
v_call: TRBV5-6
cdr3_nt: TGTGCCAGCAGCTTGCAGGACACTGAAGCTTTCTTT
cdr3_aa: CASSLQDTEAFF

j_call: TRBJ1-4
d_call: TRBD1
clone_size: few
v_call: TRBV7-2
cdr3_nt: TGTGCCAGCAGCTCGTTACCCAGGGGGCGGCTTGAAGTAGGAAAACTGTTTTTT
cdr3_aa: CASSSLPRGRLEVGKLFF

j_call: TRBJ1-2
d_call: -
clone_size: few
v_call: TRBV21-1
cdr3_nt: TGTGCCAGCACCCCGGGACCAGGTAGTGTTTCGGGCTACACCTTC
cdr3_aa: CASTPGPGSVSGYTF

j_call: TRBJ1-1
d_call: -
clone_size: many
v_call: TRBV4-3
cdr3_nt: TGCGCCAGCAGCCAAGAGCGGATAATAGACACTGAAGCTTTCTTT
cdr3_aa: CASSQERIIDTEAFF

j_call: TRBJ1-1
d_call: -
clone_size: -
v_call: TRBV5-4
cdr3_nt: TGTGCCAGCAGCCACGATGGAGGGGGGCACACTGAAGCTTTCTTT
cdr3_aa: CASSHDGGGHTEAFF